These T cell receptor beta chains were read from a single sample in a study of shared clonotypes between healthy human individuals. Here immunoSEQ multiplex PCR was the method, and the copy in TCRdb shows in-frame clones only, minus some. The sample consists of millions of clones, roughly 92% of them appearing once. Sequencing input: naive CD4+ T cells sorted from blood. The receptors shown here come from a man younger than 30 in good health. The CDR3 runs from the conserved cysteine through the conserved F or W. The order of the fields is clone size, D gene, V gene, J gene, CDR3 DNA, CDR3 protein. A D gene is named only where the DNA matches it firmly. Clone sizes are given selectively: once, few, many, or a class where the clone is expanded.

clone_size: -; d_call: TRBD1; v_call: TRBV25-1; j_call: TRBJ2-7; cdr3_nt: TGTGCCAGCGGAGGGACAGGAACCTACGAGCAGTACTTC; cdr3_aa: CASGGTGTYEQYF
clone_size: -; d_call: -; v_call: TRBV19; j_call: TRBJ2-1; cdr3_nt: TGTGCCAGTAAGGAGGGTAGTCCCTCCTACAATGAGCAGTTCTTC; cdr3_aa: CASKEGSPSYNEQFF
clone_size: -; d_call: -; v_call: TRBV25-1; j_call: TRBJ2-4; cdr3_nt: TGTGCCAGCAGTGGGGACCCTTATAGGCTTCAGTACTTC; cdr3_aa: CASSGDPYRLQYF
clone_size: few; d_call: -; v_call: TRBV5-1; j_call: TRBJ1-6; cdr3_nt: TGCGCCAGCAGCACTAGACAGGATAATTCACCCCTCCACTTT; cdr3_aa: CASSTRQDNSPLHF
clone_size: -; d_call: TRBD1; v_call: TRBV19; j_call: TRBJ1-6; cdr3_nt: TGTGCCAGTCGGACAGGGGCCTCACCCCTCCACTTT; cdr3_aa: CASRTGASPLHF
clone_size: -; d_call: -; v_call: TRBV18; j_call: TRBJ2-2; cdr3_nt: TGTGCCAGCTCACCGGCAGGATCCGGGGAGCTGTTTTTT; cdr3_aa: CASSPAGSGELFF
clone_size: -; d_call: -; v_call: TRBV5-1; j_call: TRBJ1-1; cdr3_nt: TGCGCCAGCAGCTCGCAGACTGAAGCTTTCTTT; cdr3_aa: CASSSQTEAFF
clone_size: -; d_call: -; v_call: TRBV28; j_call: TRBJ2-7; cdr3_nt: TGTGCCAGCAGTTTAGTGGGCAGCTACGAGCAGTACTTC; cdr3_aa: CASSLVGSYEQYF
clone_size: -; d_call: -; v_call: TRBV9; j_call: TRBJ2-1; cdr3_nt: TGTGCCAGCAGCGTAGGACAGCTCAATGAGCAGTTCTTC; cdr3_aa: CASSVGQLNEQFF
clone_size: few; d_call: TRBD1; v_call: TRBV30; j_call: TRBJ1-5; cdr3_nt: TGTGCCTGGAGTGTAAACAGGGGGGAACAGCCCCAGCATTTT; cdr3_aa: CAWSVNRGEQPQHF
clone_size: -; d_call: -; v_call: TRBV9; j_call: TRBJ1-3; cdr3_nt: TGTGCCAGCAGCGTGATGGACTCTGGAAACACCATATATTTT; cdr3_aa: CASSVMDSGNTIYF
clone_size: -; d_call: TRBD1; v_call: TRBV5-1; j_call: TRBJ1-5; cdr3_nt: TGCGCCAGCAGCTTGACGGGACAGAGCAATCAGCCCCAGCATTTT; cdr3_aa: CASSLTGQSNQPQHF
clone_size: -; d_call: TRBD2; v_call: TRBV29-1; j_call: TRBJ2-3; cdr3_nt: TGCAGCGTTGTGCATAGCGGGAGGGTAGATACGCAGTATTTT; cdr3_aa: CSVVHSGRVDTQYF
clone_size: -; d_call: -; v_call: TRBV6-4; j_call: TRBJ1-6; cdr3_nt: TGTGCCAGCAGTGCCCTCCAATCACCCCTCCACTTT; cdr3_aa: CASSALQSPLHF
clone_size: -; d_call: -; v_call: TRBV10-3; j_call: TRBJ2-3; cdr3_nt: TGTGCCATCAACCGCGGGACTAGCACAGATACGCAGTATTTT; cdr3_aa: CAINRGTSTDTQYF
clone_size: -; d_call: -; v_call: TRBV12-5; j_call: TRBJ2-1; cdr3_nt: TGTGCTAGTGGTTTGGCCCCCCGTGGAGGGCGAGCTTCCTACAATGAGCAGTTCTTC; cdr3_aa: CASGLAPRGGRASYNEQFF
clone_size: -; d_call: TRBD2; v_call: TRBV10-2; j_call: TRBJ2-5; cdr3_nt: TGCGCCAGCAGTGAAGGGGAACTAGCGGGGGGGTATCGAGAGACCCAGTACTTC; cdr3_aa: CASSEGELAGGYRETQYF
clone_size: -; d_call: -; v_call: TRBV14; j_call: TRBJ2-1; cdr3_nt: TGTGCCAGCAGCCCCATTTGGGGCGAATACAATGAGCAGTTCTTC; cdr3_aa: CASSPIWGEYNEQFF
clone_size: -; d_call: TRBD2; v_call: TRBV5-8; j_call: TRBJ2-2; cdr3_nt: TGTGCCAGCAGCTTACGGGCGGGGGTCACCGGGGAGCTGTTTTTT; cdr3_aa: CASSLRAGVTGELFF
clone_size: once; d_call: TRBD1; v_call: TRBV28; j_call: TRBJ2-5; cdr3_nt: TGTGCCAGCAGTTTACAAGGGACAGTTATTCAAGAGACCCAGTACTTC; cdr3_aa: CASSLQGTVIQETQYF
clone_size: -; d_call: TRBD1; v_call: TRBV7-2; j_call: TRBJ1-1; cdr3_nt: TGTGCCAGCAGCCAGGGACAGGGAAGCACTGAAGCTTTCTTT; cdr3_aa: CASSQGQGSTEAFF
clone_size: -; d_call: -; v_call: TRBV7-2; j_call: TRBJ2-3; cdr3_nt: TGTGCCAGCAGCCTATACTCCTATAGCACAGATACGCAGTATTTT; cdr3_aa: CASSLYSYSTDTQYF
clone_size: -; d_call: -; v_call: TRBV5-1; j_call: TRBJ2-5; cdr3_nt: TGCGCCAGCAGCTTGGGGTGGACTACCTGGACGACTCAGTACTTC; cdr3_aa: CASSLGWTTWTTQYF
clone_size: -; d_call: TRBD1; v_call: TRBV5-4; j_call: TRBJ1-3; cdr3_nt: TGTGCCAGCAGCCCAGGACAGGGGCACTCTGGAAACACCATATATTTT; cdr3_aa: CASSPGQGHSGNTIYF